Listed below are T cell receptor beta chains from one sample, sequenced in a study of spatial heterogeneity in lung cancer. TCRdb processed the 5' RACE reads anew with MiXCR; each CDR3 protein has one entry. The sample lists over 90,000 distinct CDR3 sequences; roughly 10% were seen once. The sequences come from PBMCs, collected at surgery. The receptors derive from a male donor with early-stage non-small cell lung cancer. Each CDR3 is given with its conserved first and last residue. Clone size appears in some rows only: once, few, many, or a class for an expanded clone.

clone_size | j_call | v_call | cdr3_aa
many | TRBJ2-5 | TRBV2 | CASKVAGLQTQYF
many | TRBJ1-2 | TRBV19 | CASSITGGRLDYGYTF
many | TRBJ2-5 | TRBV6-5 | CASSYSAGRGETQYF
few | TRBJ2-1 | TRBV3-1 | CASSAYYNEQFF
many | TRBJ2-5 | TRBV3-1 | CASPGGAEETQYF
NA | TRBJ2-7 | TRBV10-3 | CAISDGRLPLYEQYF
few | TRBJ2-3 | TRBV18 | CASSPNGAGGVTDTQYF
many | TRBJ1-5 | TRBV18 | CASSAGTPNSNQPQHF
many | TRBJ1-4 | TRBV30 | CAWSGEGGNEKLFF
few | TRBJ2-7 | TRBV18 | CASSPTFNSYEQYF
few | TRBJ1-4 | TRBV7-2 | CASSPQQEKLFF
few | TRBJ2-6 | TRBV10-3 | CAISDSTALGANVLTF
few | TRBJ2-2 | TRBV20-1 | CSAPGQGRTSRNTGELFF
many | TRBJ2-7 | TRBV4-1 | CASSQATGGSYEQYF
few | TRBJ2-5 | TRBV12-3/TRBV12-4 | CASRRDRGEETQYF
NA | TRBJ1-5 | TRBV2 | CASSEAGRTGQPQHF
many | TRBJ1-1 | TRBV29-1 | CSVEKDQRLNTEAFF
few | TRBJ1-4 | TRBV13 | CASSFAGVGEKLFF
NA | TRBJ1-1 | TRBV6-5 | CASRRETVSMNTEAFF
NA | TRBJ2-1 | TRBV4-3 | CASSQDGLGGLGQFF
few | TRBJ2-3 | TRBV12-3/TRBV12-4 | CASSFQGQGYTQYF
NA | TRBJ2-7 | TRBV7-2 | CASSLLAGYEQYF
many | TRBJ2-1 | TRBV12-3/TRBV12-4 | CASSLEGLAGLEQFF
many | TRBJ2-1 | TRBV12-3/TRBV12-4 | CASCHPGTNEQFF
many | TRBJ2-1 | TRBV5-1 | CASSLQTGYNEQFF
few | TRBJ2-2 | TRBV12-3/TRBV12-4 | CASQNRGVRAGELFF
many | TRBJ2-1 | TRBV30 | CAWGRDPWQFF
NA | TRBJ1-3 | TRBV6-5 | CASRRSPGNTIYF
many | TRBJ1-1 | TRBV12-3/TRBV12-4 | CASSSRWTGKNTEAFF
many | TRBJ1-2 | TRBV12-3/TRBV12-4 | CASSITVGGRGGYTF
NA | TRBJ2-1 | TRBV19 | CASSIQTGVYNEQFF
many | TRBJ2-1 | TRBV7-9 | CASSSDPTSYNEQFF
once | TRBJ2-3 | TRBV20-1 | CSARGLASTDTQYF
many | TRBJ1-5 | TRBV11-2 | CASSLGGSSNQPQHF
many | TRBJ1-6 | TRBV9 | CASSVDTASPLHF
few | TRBJ2-7 | TRBV9 | CASTPGGAGYEQYF
few | TRBJ2-5 | TRBV7-2 | CASSFPGAKTQYF
many | TRBJ1-2 | TRBV29-1 | CSVGGSNYGYTF
many | TRBJ2-1 | TRBV20-1 | CSARRPSNEQFF
NA | TRBJ2-7 | TRBV20-1 | CSARYSAYEQYF
NA | TRBJ1-5 | TRBV20-1 | CSASEAAGDQPQHF
NA | TRBJ1-1 | TRBV29-1 | CSDGTNTEAFF
few | TRBJ1-1 | TRBV16 | CASSQFGHEAFF
NA | TRBJ1-1 | TRBV3-1 | CASSSLRDTEAFF
NA | TRBJ2-4 | TRBV28 | CASSPGTSGALAKNIQYF